The 7 T cell receptor beta chains in this list originate from one sample, sequenced in a study of blood T cell repertoires in COVID-19 (dated by TCRdb to the early 2020s). Library preparation employed the immunoSEQ multiplex PCR assay. Drawn from immuneACCESS, this table holds only the in-frame rearrangements with V and J called that TCRdb kept. Clones are partly lost; checked studies trace under half to an unresolved V gene and leave the rest unexplained. This sample has about 410,000 clones in its table, and roughly 91% of those were observed once. The top ten clonotypes cover 0.6% of the sample. The specimen sequenced was PBMCs or T cells enriched from blood (not recorded which). These receptors were obtained from a man younger than 35 who had recovered from COVID-19.

The chain uses TRBV28 and TRBJ2-3, with TRBD2 matching over 7 bases. Germline assignment: CDR1 MDHEN and CDR2 SYDVKM. The CDR3 is 17 residues long. V was pared by 5 bases and J by 3 bases, with 14 bases of the junction left unmatched. CDR3 sequence: CASSLSSRLGGTDTQYF. The CDR3 nucleotides read TGTGCCAGCAGTCTTAGTTCTCGTCTCGGGGGGACAGATACGCAGTATTTT.

The rearrangement links TRBV12-5 to TRBJ1-4, with 7 nucleotides matching TRBD1. The germline V gene encodes CDR1 LGHNT and CDR2 FRNRAP. The CDR3 totals 14 residues. J was trimmed by 4 bases and V by 6 bases; bases with no gene match: 5. CDR3 region: CASGTGQVNEKLFF. The CDR3 nucleotides are TGTGCTAGTGGCACCGGACAGGTTAATGAAAAACTGTTTTTT.

The chain uses TRBV27 and TRBJ1-5; no clear D. Germline assignment: CDR1 MNHEY and CDR2 SMNVEV (reference sequence). Trimming shortened V by 0 bases and J by 0 bases, and 6 bases separated the two germline ends. The CDR3 length is 15 residues. This chain's CDR3 is CASSLSPYSNQPQHF. The DNA of the CDR3 is TGTGCCAGCAGTTTATCCCCCTATAGCAATCAGCCCCAGCATTTT.

The gene calls are TRBV11-2 and TRBJ1-1; a possible D gene is TRBD1 (5 bases). The CDR3 is made up of 19 amino acids. Germline lookup yields CDR1 SGHAT and CDR2 FQNNGV. V was trimmed by 4 bases and J by 3 bases, leaving 27 bases between them. CDR3 in DNA: TGTGCCAGCAGCTGGGGGGGATGGGACCTAACAAGGGTTGACACTGAAGCTTTCTTT. Translated: CASSWGGWDLTRVDTEAFF.

This clone appeared a single time. Other DNA sequences from this sample encode an identical CDR3 as well. The chain combines TRBV2 with TRBJ1-5; 7 nucleotides align to TRBD1. The CDR3 sequence is 13 residues long. The trim removed 4 bases at V and 7 bases at J, leaving 4 bases unmatched. Germline CDR1 reads SNHLY; CDR2 reads FYNNEI. CDR3 sequence (DNA): TGTGCCAGCAGTGGACAGGGTGGGCAGCCCCAGCATTTT. Amino acids: CASSGQGGQPQHF.

The chain uses TRBV12-5 and TRBJ2-3; TRBD1 aligns across 8 bases. After removal of 0 bases from V and 3 bases from J, the junction contained 2 bases not matched to a gene. The CDR3 is 15 amino acids. Germline V CDR1 and CDR2: LGHNT, FRNRAP. The CDR3 is CASGLVGTGTDTQYF. For the CDR3, the DNA is TGTGCTAGTGGTTTGGTAGGGACAGGTACAGATACGCAGTATTTT.

The CDR3 bases are TGTGCCAGCAGCGTAGACGGGACTAGCGGGGAAGAGCAGTTCTTC. Encoded protein: CASSVDGTSGEEQFF. This chain uses TRBV9 with TRBJ2-1; TRBD2 aligns across 13 bases. After removal of 0 bases from V and 10 bases from J, the junction contained 4 bases not matched to a gene. Germline CDR1 is SGDLS and CDR2 is YYNGEE. The CDR3 is made up of 15 amino acids.